The present T cell receptor (beta chain) was sequenced within a study of cytomegalovirus exposure and HLA in healthy donors. The study, taken as a whole, reports: Investigators reported 150 to 200 TCR beta chains as tied to cytomegalovirus.

Between the trimmed V and J ends, which lost 3 bases and 5 bases, there was a span of 19 bases. Germline values: CDR1 LNHDA, CDR2 SQIVND (reference sequence). The CDR3 runs 17 residues. This clone was counted once. The antigen is unknown. With 60 Vbeta and 13 Jbeta primers, the PCR was carried out. Sequencing used immunoSEQ multiplex PCR; TCRdb keeps in-frame clones, though not all of them. The sample has about 210,000 clones, 70% to 90% seen once. The chain employs TRBV19 and TRBJ2-2; D is perhaps TRBD2 (6 bases). Sequenced input: PBMCs. The TCR was taken from a woman aged 30 to 39 in good health and CMV-seronegative. The DNA for the CDR3 is TGTGCCAGTAGTATGGGAGGCAGGGAAGATTTAACCGGGGAGCTGTTTTTT. This gives the protein CASSMGGREDLTGELFF.